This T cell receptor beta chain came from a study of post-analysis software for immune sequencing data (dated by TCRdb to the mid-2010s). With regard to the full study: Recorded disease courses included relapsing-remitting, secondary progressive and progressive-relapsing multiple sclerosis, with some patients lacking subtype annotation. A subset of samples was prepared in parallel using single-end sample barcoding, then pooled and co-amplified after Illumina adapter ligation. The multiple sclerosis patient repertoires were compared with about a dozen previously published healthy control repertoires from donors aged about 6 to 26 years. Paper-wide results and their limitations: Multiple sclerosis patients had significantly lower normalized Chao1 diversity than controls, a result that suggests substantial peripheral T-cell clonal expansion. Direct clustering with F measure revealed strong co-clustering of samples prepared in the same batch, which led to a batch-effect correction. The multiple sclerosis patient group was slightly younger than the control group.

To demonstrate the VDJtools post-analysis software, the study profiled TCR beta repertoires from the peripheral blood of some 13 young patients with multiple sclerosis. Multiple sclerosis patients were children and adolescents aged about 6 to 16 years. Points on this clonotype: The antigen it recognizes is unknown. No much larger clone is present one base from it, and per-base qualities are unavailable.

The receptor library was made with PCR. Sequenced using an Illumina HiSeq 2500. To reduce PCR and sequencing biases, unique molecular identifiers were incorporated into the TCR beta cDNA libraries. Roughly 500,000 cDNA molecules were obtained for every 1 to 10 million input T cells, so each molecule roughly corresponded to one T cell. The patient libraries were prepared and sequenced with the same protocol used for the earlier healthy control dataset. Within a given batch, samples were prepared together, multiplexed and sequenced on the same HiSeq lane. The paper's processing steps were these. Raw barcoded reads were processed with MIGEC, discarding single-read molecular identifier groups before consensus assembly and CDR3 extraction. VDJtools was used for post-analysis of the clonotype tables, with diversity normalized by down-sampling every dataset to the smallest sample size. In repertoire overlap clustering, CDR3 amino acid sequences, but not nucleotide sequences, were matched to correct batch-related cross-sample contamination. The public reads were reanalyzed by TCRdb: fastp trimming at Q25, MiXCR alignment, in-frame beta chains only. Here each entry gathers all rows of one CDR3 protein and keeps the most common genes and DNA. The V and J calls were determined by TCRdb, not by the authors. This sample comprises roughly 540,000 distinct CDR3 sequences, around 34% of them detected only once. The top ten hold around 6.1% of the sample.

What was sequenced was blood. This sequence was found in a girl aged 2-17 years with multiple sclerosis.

The DNA reads as follows: TGTGCCAGCAGTCCCCCCGGGGGGGCCCAGTACTTC. Protein translation: CASSPPGGAQYF. This receptor chain uses TRBV28 and TRBJ2-5, and TRBD2 aligns with 8 junction nucleotides. Via the germline V gene, CDR1 is MDHEN and CDR2 SYDVKM. V trim: 5 bases; J trim: 9 bases; unmatched bases: 5. The CDR3 spans 12 residues, from the cysteine through the phenylalanine. CDR3 DNA only is kept here, 36 bases in frame from base 1.